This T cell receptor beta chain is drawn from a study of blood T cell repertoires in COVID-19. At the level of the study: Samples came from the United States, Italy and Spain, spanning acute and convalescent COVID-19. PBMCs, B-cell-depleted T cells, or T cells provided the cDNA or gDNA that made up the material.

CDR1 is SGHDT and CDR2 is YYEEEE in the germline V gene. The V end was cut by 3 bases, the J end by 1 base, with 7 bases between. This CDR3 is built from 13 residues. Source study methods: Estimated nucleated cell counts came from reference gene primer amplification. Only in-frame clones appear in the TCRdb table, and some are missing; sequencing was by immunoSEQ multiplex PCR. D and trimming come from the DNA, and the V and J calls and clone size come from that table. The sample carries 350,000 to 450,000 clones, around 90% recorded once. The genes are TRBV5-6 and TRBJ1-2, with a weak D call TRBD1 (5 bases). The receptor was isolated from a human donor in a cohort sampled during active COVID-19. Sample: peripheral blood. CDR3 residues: CASSSRGNYGYTF. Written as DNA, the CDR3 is TGTGCCAGCAGCTCAAGGGGTAACTATGGCTACACCTTC.